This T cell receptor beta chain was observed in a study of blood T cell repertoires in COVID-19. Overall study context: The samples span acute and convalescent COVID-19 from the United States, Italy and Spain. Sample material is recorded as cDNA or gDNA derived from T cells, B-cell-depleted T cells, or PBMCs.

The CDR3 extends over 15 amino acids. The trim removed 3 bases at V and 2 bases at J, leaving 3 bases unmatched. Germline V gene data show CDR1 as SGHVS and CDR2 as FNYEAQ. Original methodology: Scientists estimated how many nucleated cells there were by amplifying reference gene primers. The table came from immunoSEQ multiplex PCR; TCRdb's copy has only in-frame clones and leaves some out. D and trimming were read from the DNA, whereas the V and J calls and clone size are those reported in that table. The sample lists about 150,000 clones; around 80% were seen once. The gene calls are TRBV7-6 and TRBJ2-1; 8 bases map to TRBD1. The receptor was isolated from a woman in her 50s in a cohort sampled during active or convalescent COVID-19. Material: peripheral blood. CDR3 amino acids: CASSFGQGPYNEQFF. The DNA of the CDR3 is TGTGCCAGCAGCTTTGGACAGGGTCCCTACAATGAGCAGTTCTTC.